This section outlines one T cell receptor beta chain sequence together with its context. This clone was counted a single time. Its binding antigen is unknown. One base away there is no much larger clone; base qualities are not given. This entry is derived from a study of blood T cell repertoires in COVID-19 (dated by TCRdb to 2020 to 2022). Context from the whole study: Collaborator samples came from the United States, Italy and Spain and covered acute and convalescent phases of COVID-19. The material from the prospective study consisted of cDNA or gDNA derived from T cells, B-cell-depleted T cells, or PBMCs. Where HLA class I and class II types were available, the types were taken from metadata supplied by the sample provider, not from assay-based typing. The repertoires were made available in a free public database intended to serve as a resource for research on the immune response to SARS-CoV-2. Sample metadata almost always included a de-identified subject ID, COVID-19 status, age in years and sex. Subjects who had been exposed to COVID-19, were actively infected with it, or had recovered from it provided the deeply sampled blood TCRbeta repertoires that made up the dataset. Samples were obtained from the ongoing ImmuneRACE study (first 160 participants) and from 1,200 or so subjects provided by 6 global collaborators. Study-wide conclusions, independent of this receptor: The amount of clinical and demographic metadata varied by source and participant and was provided uncurated.

From a lookup of the germline V gene (reference sequence), CDR1 and CDR2 are SEHNR and FQNEAQ. From its cysteine to its phenylalanine, the CDR3 spans 15 amino acids. Here the CDR3 DNA is all that survives: 45 bases in frame from base 1. Relative to germline, V is missing 5 bases and J is missing 5 bases, with 9 bases of the junction outside any gene match. TCRbeta CDR3 regions were amplified from genomic DNA using the immunoSEQ Assay, a bias-controlled multiplex PCR. Processing in the source paper ran as follows. Within the assay, amplification of reference gene primers was used to estimate how many nucleated cells each sample contained. Sequence reads were collapsed and filtered to measure the absolute abundance of every unique TCRbeta CDR3 rearrangement. For each sample, productive Simpson clonality was calculated as the square root of Simpson's diversity index over productive rearrangements. This immuneACCESS table, as held by TCRdb, lists in-frame sequences with V and J called but not all clones. Of the missing ones, under half trace to an unresolved V gene in checked studies; the others have no known cause. That table furnishes V, J and clone size, whereas the DNA furnished D and trimming. The sample profile shows some 120,000 clones; over 80% of them were found once. The top ten constitute roughly 2.4% of the sample.

The collaborating institutions used their own protocols to collect whole blood in K2EDTA tubes. For TCRbeta analysis, collaborators shipped samples in one of three forms: frozen whole blood, isolated PBMCs, or DNA extracted from either of those sample types. This sequence uses TRBV7-9 and TRBJ2-1; 7 junctional bases match TRBD1. The sequencing input was peripheral blood. The receptor was isolated from a man aged 25-45 years with acute or convalescent COVID-19. The base sequence is TGTGCCAGCAGCGTAACCGGGACAGAACACAATGAGCAGTTCTTC. Its translation reads: CASSVTGTEHNEQFF.